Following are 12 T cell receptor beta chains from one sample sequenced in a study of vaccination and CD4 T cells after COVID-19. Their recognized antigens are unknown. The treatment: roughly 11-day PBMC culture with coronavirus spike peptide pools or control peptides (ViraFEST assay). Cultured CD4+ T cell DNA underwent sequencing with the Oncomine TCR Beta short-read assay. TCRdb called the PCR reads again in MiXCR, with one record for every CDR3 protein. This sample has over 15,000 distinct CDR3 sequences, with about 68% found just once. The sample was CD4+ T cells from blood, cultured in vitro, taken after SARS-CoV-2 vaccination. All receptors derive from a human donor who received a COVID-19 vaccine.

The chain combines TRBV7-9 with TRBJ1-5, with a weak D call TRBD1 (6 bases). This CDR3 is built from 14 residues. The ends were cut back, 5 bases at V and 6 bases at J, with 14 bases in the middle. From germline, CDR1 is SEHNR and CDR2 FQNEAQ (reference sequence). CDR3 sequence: CASSPTGRAQPQHF. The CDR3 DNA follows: TGTGCCAGCAGCCCCACAGGGCGGGCTCAGCCCCAGCATTTT.

The CDR3 coding sequence is TGTGCCAGCAGCGGGACTAGCGGGTACTCTGGCACAGATACGCAGTATTTT. Amino acid sequence: CASSGTSGYSGTDTQYF. This sequence joins TRBV12-3 or TRBV12-4 and TRBJ2-3, with TRBD2 matching 12 bases. Germline trimming cut 6 bases from V and 1 base from J; bases unmatched to any gene: 8. This CDR3 contains 17 residues.

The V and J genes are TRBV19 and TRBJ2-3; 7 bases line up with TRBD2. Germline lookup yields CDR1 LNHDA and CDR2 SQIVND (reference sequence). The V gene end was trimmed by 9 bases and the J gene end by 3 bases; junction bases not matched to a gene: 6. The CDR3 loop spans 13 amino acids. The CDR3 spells CASGGLGTDTQYF. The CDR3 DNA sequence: TGTGCCAGCGGGGGGTTGGGGACAGATACGCAGTATTTT.

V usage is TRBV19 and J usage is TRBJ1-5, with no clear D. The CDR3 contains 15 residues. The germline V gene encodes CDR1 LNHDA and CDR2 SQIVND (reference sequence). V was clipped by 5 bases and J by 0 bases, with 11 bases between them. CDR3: CASSLLRDSNQPQHF. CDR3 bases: TGTGCCAGTAGTCTACTTCGGGATAGCAATCAGCCCCAGCATTTT.

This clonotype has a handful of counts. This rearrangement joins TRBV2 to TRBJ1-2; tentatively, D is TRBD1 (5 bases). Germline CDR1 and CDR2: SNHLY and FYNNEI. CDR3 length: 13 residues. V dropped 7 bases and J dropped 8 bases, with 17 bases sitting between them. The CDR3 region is CASKGLREGGYTF. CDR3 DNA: TGTGCCAGCAAGGGACTCAGGGAAGGCGGCTACACCTTC.

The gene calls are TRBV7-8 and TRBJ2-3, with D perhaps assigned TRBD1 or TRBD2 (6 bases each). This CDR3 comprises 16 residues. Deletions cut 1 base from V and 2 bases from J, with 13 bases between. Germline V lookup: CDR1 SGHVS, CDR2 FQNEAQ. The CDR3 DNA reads TGTGCCAGCAGCTTAGTTGCCGGGGGCCACACAGATACGCAGTATTTT. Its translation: CASSLVAGGHTDTQYF.

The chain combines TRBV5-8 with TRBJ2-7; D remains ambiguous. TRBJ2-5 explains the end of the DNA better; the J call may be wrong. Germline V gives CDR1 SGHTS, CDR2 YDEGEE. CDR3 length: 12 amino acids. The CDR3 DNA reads TGTGCCAGCAGCGACCAAGCGGAGACCCAGTACTTC. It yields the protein CASSDQAETQYF.

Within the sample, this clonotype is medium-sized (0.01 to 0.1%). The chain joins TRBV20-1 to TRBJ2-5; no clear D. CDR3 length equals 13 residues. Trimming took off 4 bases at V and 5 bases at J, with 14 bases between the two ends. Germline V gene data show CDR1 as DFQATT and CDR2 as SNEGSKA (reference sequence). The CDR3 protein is CSATFGPRETQYF. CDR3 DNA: TGCAGTGCTACGTTCGGCCCTCGGGAGACCCAGTACTTC.

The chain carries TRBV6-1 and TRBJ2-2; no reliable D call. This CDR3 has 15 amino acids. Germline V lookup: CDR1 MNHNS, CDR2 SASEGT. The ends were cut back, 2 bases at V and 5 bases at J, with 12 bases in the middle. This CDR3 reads CASSEFRYGTGELFF. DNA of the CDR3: TGTGCCAGCAGTGAATTCCGATACGGGACCGGGGAGCTGTTTTTT.

The CDR3 reads CASSPGQGTRTEAFF. CDR3 sequence (DNA): TGTGCCAGCAGTCCCGGACAGGGAACGAGGACTGAAGCTTTCTTT. V and J are TRBV2 and TRBJ1-1; the match to TRBD1 covers 8 bases. The CDR3 is 15 amino acids. After removal of 5 bases from V and 5 bases from J, the junction contained 10 bases not matched to a gene. Germline lookup yields CDR1 SNHLY and CDR2 FYNNEI.

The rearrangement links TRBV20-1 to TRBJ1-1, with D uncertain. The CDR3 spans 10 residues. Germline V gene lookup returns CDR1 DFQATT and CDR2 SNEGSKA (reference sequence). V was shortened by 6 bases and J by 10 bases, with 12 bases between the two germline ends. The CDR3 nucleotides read TGCAGTGCCCACAAGGTGAGAGCTTTCTTT. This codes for CSAHKVRAFF.

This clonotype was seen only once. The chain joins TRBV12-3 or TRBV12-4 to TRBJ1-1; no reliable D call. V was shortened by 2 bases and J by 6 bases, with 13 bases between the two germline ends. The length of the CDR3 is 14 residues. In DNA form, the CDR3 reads TGTGCCAGCAGTTTATCGGTCACAAGGGCTGAAGCTTTCTTT. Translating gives CASSLSVTRAEAFF.